The 9 T cell receptor beta chains given below trace back to one sample, sequenced in a study of identical twins' blood T cells. TCRdb re-called the 5' RACE reads with MiXCR, one entry per CDR3 protein. The profile covers 350,000 to 400,000 distinct CDR3 sequences, with roughly 31% appearing a single time and more than 5.5% taken by the ten largest. The specimen was PBMCs. Receptors originate from a woman aged 18-50 years in good health.

This sequence joins TRBV9 and TRBJ1-1; D unclear. CDR1 and CDR2 (germline): SGDLS, YYNGEE. CDR3 size: 13 residues. Trimming stripped 3 bases from V and 5 bases from J, with 11 bases between. This CDR3 reads CASSERATTEAFF. Written as DNA, the CDR3 is TGTGCCAGCAGCGAGCGGGCCACTACTGAAGCTTTCTTT.

The chain uses TRBV12-3 or TRBV12-4 and TRBJ2-1; D may be TRBD1 (5 bases). Trimming took off 3 bases at V and 9 bases at J, with 9 bases between the two ends. The length of the CDR3 is 12 residues. In DNA form, the CDR3 reads TGTGCCAGCAGTTTTTTCAGGGTTGAGCAGTTCTTC. This gives the protein CASSFFRVEQFF.

This clonotype occurred a few times. V usage is TRBV7-9 and J usage is TRBJ2-1, with TRBD2 matching over 10 bases. This CDR3 has 19 amino acids. V gave up 2 bases and J gave up 0 bases; unmatched junction bases: 10. Germline-derived CDR1 and CDR2 are SEHNR and FQNEAQ (reference sequence). This CDR3 is CASSLIRLAGVPSYNEQFF. As DNA, the CDR3 is TGTGCCAGCAGCTTAATAAGGCTAGCGGGGGTACCCTCCTACAATGAGCAGTTCTTC.

The CDR3 DNA reads as TGCAGTGCTAGAGGACAGTGGGGGACTATCGATGGAAACACCATATATTTT. Amino acids: CSARGQWGTIDGNTIYF. This rearrangement joins TRBV20-1 to TRBJ1-3, with D perhaps matching TRBD1 (5 bases). Germline loops: CDR1 DFQATT, CDR2 SNEGSKA (reference sequence). The CDR3 sequence is 17 residues long. Trimming removed 1 base at V and 3 bases at J, with 19 bases between.

Comment on this clonotype: The junction shows a germline mismatch at one end, possibly a read error. The V call is TRBV4-3, the J call TRBJ2-3, with D perhaps assigned TRBD1 or TRBD2 (5 bases each). CDR3 length equals 14 residues. Germline V gene sequence: CDR1 LGHNA, CDR2 YSLEER. As DNA, the CDR3 is TGCGCCAGCAGCCCGGGGCTTGGCACAGATAGGCAGTATTTT. It yields the protein CASSPGLGTDRQYF.

The chain has TRBV6-5 and TRBJ2-3; maybe TRBD1 (5 bases). CDR3 length: 14 amino acids. Germline loops: CDR1 MNHEY, CDR2 SVGAGI. V lost 8 bases and J 6 bases, leaving 18 bases between the germline ends. CDR3 nucleotide sequence: TGTGCCAGCTCCCAAGGAAAGGGGCCGGATACGCAGTATTTT. It yields the protein CASSQGKGPDTQYF.

This clonotype has just a few counts. The chain recombines TRBV7-9 with TRBJ1-1, with a possible D match to TRBD1 (5 bases). CDR3 length: 14 amino acids. CDR1 and CDR2 (germline): SEHNR, FQNEAQ (reference sequence). Trimming cost V 3 bases and J 4 bases, with 12 bases left between them. The CDR3 sequence: CASSLAREGTEAFF. The CDR3 DNA follows: TGTGCCAGCAGCTTGGCCAGGGAGGGCACTGAAGCTTTCTTT.

This clonotype was seen repeatedly, ten times or more. V gene TRBV7-9 combines with J gene TRBJ2-7; 7 positions agree with TRBD2. This CDR3 region has 15 residues. Germline assignment: CDR1 SEHNR and CDR2 FQNEAQ (reference sequence). The J segment lost 6 bases and the V segment lost 1 base, leaving 9 bases of the junction unmatched. The CDR3 loop reads CASSLGRTSFGEQYF. Here the CDR3 DNA reads TGTGCCAGCAGCTTAGGTAGGACTAGTTTTGGCGAGCAGTACTTC.

In regard to this clonotype: The junction does not match germline at one end; this may be a read error. The chain has TRBV10-2 and TRBJ2-3; the match to TRBD2 covers 11 bases. CDR3 size: 17 residues. Germline V lookup: CDR1 WSHSY, CDR2 SAAADI. In nucleotides, the CDR3 is TGCGCCAGCCCACCCAGTAGCGGGAGGGCATATGCGGATACGCGGTATTTT. Encoded protein: CASPPSSGRAYADTRYF.